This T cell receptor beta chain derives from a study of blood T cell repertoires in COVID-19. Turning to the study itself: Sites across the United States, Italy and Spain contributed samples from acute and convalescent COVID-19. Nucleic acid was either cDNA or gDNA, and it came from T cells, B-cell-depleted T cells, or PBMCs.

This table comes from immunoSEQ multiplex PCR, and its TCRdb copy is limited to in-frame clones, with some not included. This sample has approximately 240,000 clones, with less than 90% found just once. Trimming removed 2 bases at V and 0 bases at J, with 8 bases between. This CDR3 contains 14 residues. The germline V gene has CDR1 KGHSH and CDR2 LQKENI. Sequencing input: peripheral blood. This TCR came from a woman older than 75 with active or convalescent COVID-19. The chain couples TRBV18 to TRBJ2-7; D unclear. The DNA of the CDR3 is TGTGCCAGCTCACCAGGAGCTAGCTCCTACGAGCAGTACTTC. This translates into CASSPGASSYEQYF.